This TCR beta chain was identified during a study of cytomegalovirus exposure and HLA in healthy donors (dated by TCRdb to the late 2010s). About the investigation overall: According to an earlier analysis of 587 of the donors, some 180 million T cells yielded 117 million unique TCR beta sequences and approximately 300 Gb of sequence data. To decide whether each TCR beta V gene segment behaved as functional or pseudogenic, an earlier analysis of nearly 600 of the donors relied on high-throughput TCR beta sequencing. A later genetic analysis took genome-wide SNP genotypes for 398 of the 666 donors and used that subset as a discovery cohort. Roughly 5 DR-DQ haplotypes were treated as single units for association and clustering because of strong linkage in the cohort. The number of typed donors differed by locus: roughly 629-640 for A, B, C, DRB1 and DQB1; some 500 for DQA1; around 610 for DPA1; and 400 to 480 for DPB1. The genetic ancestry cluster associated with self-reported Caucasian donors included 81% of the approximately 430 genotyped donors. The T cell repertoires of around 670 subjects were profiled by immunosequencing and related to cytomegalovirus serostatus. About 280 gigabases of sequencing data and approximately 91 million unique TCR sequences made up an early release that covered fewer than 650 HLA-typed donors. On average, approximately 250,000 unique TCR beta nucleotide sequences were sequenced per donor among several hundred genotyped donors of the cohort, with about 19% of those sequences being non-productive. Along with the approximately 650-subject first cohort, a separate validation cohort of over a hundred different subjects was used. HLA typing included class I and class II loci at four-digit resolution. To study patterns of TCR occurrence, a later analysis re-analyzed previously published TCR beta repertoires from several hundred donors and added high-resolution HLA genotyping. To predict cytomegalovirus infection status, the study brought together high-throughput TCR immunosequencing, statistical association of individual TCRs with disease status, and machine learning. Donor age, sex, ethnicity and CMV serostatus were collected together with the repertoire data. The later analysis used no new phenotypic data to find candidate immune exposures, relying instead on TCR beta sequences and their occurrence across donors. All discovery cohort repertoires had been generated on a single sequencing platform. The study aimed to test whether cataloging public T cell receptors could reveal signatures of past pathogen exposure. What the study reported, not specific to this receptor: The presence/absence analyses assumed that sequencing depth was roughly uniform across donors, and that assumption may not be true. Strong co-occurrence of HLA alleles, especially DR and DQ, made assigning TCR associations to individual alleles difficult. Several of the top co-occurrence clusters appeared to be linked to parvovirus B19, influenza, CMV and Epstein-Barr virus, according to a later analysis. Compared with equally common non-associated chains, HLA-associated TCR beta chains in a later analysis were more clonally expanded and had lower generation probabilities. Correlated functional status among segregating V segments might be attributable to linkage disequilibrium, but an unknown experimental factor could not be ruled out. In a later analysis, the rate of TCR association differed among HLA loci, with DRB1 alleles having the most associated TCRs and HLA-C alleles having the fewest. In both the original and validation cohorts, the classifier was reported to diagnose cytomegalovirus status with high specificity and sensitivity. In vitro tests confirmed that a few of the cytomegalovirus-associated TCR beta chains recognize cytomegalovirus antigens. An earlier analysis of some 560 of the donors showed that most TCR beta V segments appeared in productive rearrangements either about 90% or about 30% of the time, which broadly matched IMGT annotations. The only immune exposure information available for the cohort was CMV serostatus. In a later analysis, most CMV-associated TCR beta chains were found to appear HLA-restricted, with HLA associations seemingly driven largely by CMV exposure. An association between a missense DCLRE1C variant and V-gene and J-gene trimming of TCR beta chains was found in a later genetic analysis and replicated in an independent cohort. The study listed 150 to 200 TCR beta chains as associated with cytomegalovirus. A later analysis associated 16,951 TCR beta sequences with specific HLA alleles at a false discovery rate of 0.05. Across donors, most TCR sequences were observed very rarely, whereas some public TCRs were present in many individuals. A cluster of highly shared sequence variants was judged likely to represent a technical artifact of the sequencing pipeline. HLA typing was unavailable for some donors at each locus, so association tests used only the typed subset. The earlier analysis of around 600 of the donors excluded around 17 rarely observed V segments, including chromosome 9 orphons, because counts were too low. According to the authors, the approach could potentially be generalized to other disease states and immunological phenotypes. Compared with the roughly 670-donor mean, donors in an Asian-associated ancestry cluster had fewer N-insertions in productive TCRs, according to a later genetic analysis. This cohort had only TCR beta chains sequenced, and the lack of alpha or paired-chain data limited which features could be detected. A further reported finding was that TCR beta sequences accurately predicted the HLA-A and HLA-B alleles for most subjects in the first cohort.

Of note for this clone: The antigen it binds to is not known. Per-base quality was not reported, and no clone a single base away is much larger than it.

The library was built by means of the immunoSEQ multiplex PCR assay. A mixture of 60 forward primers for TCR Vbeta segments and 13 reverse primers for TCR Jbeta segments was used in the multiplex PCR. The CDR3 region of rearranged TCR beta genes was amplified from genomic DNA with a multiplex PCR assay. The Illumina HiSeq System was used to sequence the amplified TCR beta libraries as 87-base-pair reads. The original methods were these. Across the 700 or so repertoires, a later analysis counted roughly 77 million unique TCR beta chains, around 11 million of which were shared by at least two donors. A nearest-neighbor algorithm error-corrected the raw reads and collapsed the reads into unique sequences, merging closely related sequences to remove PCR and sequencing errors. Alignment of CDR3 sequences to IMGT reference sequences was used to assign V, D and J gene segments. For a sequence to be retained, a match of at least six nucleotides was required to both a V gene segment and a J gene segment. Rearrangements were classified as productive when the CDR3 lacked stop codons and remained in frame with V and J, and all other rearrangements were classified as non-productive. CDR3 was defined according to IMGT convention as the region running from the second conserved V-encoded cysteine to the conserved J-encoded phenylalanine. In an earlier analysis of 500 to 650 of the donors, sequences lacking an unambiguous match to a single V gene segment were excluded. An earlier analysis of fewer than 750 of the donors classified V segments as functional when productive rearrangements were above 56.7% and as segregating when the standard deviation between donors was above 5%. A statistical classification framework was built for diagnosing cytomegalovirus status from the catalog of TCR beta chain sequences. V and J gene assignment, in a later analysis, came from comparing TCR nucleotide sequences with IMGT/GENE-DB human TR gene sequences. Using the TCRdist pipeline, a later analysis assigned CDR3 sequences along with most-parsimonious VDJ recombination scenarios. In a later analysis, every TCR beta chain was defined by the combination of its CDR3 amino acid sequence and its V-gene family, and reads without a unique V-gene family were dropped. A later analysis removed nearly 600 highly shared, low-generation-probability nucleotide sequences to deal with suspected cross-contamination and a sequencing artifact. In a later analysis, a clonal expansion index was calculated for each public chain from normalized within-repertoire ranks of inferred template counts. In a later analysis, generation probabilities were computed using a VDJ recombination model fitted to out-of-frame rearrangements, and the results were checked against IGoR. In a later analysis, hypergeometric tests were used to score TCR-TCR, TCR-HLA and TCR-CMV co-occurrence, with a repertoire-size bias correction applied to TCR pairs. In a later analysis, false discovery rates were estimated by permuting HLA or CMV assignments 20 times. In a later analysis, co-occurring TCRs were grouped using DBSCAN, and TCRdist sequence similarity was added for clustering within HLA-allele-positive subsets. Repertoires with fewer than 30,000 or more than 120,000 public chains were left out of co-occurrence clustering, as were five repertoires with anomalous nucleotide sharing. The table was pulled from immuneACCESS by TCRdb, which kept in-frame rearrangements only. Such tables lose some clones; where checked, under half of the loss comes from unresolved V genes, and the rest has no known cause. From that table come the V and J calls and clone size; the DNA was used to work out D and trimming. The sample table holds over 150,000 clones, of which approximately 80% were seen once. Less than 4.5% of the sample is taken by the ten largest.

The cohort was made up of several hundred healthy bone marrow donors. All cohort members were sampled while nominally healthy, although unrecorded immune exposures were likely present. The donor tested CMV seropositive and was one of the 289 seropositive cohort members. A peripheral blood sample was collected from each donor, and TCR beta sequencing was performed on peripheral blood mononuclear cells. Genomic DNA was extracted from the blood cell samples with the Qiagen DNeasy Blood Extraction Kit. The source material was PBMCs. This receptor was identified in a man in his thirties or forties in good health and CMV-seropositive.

CDR3 protein: CASSRTGRGGYTF. The DNA reads TGTGCCAGCAGTCGGACAGGGCGCGGAGGCTACACCTTC. Recombination linked TRBV2 to TRBJ1-2; the junction holds 8 bases that match TRBD1. The germline V gene sets CDR1 to SNHLY and CDR2 to FYNNEI. V has 5 bases trimmed and J has 8 bases trimmed; junction bases matching no gene number 7. From the cysteine through the phenylalanine, the CDR3 covers 13 amino acids. Only the CDR3 DNA stays, 39 bases, in frame from base 1.